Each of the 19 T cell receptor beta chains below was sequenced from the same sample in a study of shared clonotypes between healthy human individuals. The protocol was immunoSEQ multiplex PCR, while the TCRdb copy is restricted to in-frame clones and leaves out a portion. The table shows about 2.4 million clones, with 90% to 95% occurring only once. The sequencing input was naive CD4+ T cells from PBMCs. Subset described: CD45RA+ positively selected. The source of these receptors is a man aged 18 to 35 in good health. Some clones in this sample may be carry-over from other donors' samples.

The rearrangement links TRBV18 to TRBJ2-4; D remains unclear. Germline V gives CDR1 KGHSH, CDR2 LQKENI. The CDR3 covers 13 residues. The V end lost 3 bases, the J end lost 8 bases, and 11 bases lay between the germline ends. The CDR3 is CASSPDTLDIQYF. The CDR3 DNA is TGTGCCAGCTCACCCGATACTTTGGACATTCAGTACTTC.

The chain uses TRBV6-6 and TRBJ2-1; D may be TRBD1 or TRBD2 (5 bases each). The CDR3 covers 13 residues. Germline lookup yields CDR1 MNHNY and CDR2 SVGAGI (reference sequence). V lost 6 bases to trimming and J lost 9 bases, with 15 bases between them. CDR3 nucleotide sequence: TGTGCCAGCAGCCCGGGACGAGTTGGTGAGCAGTTCTTC. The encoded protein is CASSPGRVGEQFF.

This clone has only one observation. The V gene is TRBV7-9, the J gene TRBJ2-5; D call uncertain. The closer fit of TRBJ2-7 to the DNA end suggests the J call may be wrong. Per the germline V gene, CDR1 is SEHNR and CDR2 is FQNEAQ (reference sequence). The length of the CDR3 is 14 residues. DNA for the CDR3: TGTGCCAGCAGCTTAGCTGTGCAGCCTTACGAGCAGTACTTC. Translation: CASSLAVQPYEQYF.

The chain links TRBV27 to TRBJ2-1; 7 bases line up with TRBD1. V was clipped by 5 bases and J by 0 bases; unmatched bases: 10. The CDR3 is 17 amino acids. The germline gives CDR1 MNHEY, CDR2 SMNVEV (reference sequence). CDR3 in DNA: TGTGCCAGCAGTCTACGAAAACAGGGGAGCTCCTACAATGAGCAGTTCTTC. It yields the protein CASSLRKQGSSYNEQFF.

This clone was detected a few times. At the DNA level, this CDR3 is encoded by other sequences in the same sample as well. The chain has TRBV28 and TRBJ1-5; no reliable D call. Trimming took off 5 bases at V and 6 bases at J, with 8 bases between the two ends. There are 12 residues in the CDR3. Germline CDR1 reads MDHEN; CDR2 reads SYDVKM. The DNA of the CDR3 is TGTGCCAGCAGTCCGCTGGGTCAGCCCCAGCATTTT. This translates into CASSPLGQPQHF.

The CDR3 reads CATSRTRTVSYEQYF. The DNA of the CDR3 is TGTGCCACCAGCAGAACTCGGACAGTTTCCTACGAGCAGTACTTC. The J gene is TRBJ2-7, the V gene TRBV15, with D tentatively TRBD1 (6 bases). From germline, CDR1 is LNHNV and CDR2 YYDKDF (reference sequence). The ends were cut back, 2 bases at V and 1 base at J, with 12 bases in the middle. The CDR3 spans 15 residues.

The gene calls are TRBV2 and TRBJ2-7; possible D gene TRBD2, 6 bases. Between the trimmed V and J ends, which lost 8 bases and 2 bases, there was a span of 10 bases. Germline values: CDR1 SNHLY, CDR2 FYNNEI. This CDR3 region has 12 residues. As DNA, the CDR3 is TGTGCCAGCGCGGGACTCGCCTACGAGCAGTACTTC. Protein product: CASAGLAYEQYF.

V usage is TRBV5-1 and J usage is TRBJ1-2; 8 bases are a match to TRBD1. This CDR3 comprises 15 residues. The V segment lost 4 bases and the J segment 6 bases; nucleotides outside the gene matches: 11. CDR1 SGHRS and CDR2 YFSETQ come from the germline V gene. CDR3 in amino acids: CASSPLGQGADGYTF. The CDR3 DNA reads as TGCGCCAGCAGCCCCCTTGGCCAGGGGGCGGATGGCTACACCTTC.

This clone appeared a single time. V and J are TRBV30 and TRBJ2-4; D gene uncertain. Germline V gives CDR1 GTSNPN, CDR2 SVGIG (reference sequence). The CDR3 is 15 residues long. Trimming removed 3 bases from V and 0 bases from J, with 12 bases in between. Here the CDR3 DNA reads TGTGCCTGGAGGGAGCAGCAACTAGCCAAAAACATTCAGTACTTC. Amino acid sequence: CAWREQQLAKNIQYF.

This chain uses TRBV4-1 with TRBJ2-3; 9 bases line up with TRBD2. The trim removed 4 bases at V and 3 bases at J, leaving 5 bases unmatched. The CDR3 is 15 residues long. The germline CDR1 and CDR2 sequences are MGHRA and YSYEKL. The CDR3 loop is CASSLREGRTDTQYF. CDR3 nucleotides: TGCGCCAGCAGCCTGCGGGAGGGCCGAACAGATACGCAGTATTTT.

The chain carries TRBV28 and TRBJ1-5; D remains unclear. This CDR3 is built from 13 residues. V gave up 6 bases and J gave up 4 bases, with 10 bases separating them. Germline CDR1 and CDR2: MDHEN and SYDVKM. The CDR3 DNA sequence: TGTGCCAGCAGGGCAGCCCGAAATCAGCCCCAGCATTTT. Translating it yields CASRAARNQPQHF.

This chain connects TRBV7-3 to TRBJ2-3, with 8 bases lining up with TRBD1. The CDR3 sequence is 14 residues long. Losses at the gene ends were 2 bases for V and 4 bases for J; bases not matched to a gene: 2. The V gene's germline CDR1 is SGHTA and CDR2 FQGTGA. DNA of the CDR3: TGTGCCAGCAGCTTAGGGACAGGATCAGATACGCAGTATTTT. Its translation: CASSLGTGSDTQYF.

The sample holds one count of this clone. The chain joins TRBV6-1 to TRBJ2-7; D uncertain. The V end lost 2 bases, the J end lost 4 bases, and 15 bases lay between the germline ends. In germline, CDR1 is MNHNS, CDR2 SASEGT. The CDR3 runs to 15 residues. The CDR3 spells CASSESALGSYEQYF. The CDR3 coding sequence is TGTGCCAGCAGTGAATCGGCTTTGGGGTCTTACGAGCAGTACTTC.

CDR3 coding DNA: TGCGCCAGCAGCCAAGGAGGAGGTGGAAACACCATATATTTT. As protein: CASSQGGGGNTIYF. V is TRBV4-3 and J is TRBJ1-3; D not certain. Trimming pared 1 base from V and 3 bases from J, leaving 7 bases between. The germline gives CDR1 LGHNA, CDR2 YSLEER. The length of the CDR3 is 14 residues.

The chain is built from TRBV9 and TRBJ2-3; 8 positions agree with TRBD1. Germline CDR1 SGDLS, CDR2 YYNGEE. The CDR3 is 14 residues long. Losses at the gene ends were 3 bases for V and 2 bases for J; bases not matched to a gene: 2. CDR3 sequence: CASSGTGPTDTQYF. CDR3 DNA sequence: TGTGCCAGCAGCGGGACAGGGCCCACAGATACGCAGTATTTT.

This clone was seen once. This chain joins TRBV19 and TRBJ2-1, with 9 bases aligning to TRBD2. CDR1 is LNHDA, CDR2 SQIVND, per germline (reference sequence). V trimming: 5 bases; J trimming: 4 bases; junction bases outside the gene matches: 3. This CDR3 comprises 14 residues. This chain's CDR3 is CASSSSGTYNEQFF. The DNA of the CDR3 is TGTGCCAGTAGTTCTAGCGGGACTTACAATGAGCAGTTCTTC. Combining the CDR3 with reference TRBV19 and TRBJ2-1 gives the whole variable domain DGGITQSPKYLFRKEGQNVTLSCEQNLNHDAMYWYRQDPGQGLRLIYYSQIVNDFQKGDIAEGYSVSREKKESFPLTVTSAQKNPTAFYLCASSSSGTYNEQFFGPGTRLTVL.

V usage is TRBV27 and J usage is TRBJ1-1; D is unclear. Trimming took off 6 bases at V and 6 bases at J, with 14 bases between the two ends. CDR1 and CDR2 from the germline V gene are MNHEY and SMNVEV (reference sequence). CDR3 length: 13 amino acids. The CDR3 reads CASSPYRMAEAFF. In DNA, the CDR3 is TGTGCCAGCAGCCCCTATCGGATGGCTGAAGCTTTCTTT.

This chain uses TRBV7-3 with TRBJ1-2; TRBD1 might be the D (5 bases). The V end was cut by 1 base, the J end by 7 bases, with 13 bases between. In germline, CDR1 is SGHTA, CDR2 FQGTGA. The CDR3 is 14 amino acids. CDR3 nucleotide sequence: TGTGCCAGCAGCTTAATCGGAGGGGCTGGTGGCTACACCTTC. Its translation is CASSLIGGAGGYTF.

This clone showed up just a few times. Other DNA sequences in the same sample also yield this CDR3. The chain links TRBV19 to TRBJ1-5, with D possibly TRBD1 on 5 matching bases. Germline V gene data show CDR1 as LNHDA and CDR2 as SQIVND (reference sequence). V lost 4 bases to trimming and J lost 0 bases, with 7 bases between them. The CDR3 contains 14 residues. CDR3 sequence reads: CASSTTGSNQPQHF. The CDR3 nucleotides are TGTGCCAGTAGTACTACAGGTAGCAATCAGCCCCAGCATTTT.